This TCR beta chain was found in a study of early T cells in non-severe SARS-CoV-2 infection. Study at large: Alpha and beta chains were unpaired, from unsorted whole-blood bulk RNA. Study-level results: Sequences matched to VDJdb favored anti-spike CD8 responses, while private and CD4 specificities were missed.

One entry per CDR3 protein, called by TCRdb with MiXCR from the 5' RACE reads. The data hold roughly 55,000 distinct CDR3 sequences, with roughly 6.8% observed a single time. In this sample, this clonotype turned up many times. Its target is not known. The CDR3 contains 13 residues. V dropped 6 bases and J dropped 0 bases, with 8 bases sitting between them. Germline CDR1 and CDR2: SGHTA and FQGNSA. Sequenced sample: whole blood. The receptor was isolated from an adult who was a healthcare worker with PCR-confirmed SARS-CoV-2 infection or an uninfected control (not recorded which). The genes are TRBV7-2 and TRBJ1-1; unclear D gene. CDR3 loop: CASRVAMNTEAFF. CDR3 bases: TGTGCCAGCAGGGTGGCGATGAACACTGAAGCTTTCTTT.